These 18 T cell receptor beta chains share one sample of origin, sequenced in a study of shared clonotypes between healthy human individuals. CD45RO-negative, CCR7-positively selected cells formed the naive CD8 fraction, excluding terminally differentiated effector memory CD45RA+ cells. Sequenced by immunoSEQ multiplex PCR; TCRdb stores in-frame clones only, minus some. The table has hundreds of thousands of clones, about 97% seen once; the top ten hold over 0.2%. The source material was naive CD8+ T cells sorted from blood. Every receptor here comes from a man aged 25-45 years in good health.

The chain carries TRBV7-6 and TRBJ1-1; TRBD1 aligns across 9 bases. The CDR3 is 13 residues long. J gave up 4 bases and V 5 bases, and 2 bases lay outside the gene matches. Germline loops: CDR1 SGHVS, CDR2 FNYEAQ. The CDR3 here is CASSGTGFTEAFF. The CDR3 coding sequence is TGTGCCAGCAGCGGGACAGGGTTCACTGAAGCTTTCTTT.

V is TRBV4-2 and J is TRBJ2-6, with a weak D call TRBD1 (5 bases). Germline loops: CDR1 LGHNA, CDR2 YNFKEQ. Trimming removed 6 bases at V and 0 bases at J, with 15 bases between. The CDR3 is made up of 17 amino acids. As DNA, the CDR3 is TGTGCCAGCAGGACCCTAGGGGAAGACTCTGGGGCCAACGTCCTGACTTTC. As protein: CASRTLGEDSGANVLTF.

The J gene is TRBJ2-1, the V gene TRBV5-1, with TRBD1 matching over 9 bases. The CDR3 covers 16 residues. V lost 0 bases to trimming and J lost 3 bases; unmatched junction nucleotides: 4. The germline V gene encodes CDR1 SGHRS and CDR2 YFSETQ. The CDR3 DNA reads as TGCGCCAGCAGCTTGGCTGAGACAGGGGGCTACAATGAGCAGTTCTTC. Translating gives CASSLAETGGYNEQFF.

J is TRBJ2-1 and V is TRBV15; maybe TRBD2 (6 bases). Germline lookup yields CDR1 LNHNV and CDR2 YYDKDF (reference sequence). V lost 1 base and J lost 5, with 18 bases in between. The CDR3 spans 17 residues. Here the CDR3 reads CATSRVPFSGGNNEQFF. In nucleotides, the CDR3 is TGTGCCACCAGCAGAGTACCTTTTAGCGGAGGGAACAATGAGCAGTTCTTC.

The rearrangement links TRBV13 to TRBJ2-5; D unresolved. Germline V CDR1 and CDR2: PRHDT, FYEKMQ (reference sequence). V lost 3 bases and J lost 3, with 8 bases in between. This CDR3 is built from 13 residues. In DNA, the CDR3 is TGTGCCAGCAGCTTGAGTGGAGAAGAGACCCAGTACTTC. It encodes CASSLSGEETQYF.

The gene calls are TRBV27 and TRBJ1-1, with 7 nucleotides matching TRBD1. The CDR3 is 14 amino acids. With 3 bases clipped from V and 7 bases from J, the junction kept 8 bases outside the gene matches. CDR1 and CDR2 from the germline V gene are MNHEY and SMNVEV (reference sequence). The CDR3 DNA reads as TGTGCCAGCAGTTTGGTAGGGGGCGCGGGTGAAGCTTTCTTT. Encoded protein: CASSLVGGAGEAFF.

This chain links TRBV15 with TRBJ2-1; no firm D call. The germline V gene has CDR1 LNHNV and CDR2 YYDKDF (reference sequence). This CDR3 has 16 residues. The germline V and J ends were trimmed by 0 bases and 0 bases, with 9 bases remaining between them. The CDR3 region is CATSRDRLGSYNEQFF. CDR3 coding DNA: TGTGCCACCAGCAGAGATCGGCTAGGCTCCTACAATGAGCAGTTCTTC. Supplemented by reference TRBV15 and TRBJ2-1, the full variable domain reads DAMVIQNPRYQVTQFGKPVTLSCSQTLNHNVMYWYQQKSSQAPKLLFHYYDKDFNNEADTPDNFQSRRPNTSFCFLDIRSPGLGDTAMYLCATSRDRLGSYNEQFFGPGTRLTVL.

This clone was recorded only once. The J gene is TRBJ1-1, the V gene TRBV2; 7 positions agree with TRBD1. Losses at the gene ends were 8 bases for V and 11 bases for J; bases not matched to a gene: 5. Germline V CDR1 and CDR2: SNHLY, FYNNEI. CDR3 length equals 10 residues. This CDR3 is CASGDRGAFF. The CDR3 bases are TGTGCCAGCGGGGACAGAGGCGCTTTCTTT.

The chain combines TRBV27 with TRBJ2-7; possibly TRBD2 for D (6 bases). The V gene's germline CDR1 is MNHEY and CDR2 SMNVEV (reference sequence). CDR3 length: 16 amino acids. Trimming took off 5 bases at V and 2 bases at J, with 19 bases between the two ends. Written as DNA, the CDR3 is TGTGCCAGCAGTCCCACGGCCGGGACTTCAGCCTACGAGCAGTACTTC. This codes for CASSPTAGTSAYEQYF.

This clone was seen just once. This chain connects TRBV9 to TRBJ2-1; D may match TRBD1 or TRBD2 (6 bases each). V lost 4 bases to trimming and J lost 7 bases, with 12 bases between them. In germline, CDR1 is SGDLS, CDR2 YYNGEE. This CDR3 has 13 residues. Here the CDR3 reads CASSLGGGNEQFF. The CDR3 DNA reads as TGTGCCAGCAGCCTAGGAGGGGGAAATGAGCAGTTCTTC.

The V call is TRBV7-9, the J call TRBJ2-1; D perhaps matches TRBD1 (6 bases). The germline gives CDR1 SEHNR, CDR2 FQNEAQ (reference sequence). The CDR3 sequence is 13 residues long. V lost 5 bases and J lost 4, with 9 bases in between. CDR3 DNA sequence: TGTGCCAGCAGCATACAGGGTTACAATGAGCAGTTCTTC. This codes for CASSIQGYNEQFF.

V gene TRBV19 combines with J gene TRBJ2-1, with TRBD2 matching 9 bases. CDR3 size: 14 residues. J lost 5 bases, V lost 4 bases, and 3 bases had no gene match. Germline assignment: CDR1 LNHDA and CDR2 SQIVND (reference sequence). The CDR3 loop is CASSTASGNNEQFF. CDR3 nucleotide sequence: TGTGCCAGTAGTACGGCTAGCGGGAACAATGAGCAGTTCTTC.

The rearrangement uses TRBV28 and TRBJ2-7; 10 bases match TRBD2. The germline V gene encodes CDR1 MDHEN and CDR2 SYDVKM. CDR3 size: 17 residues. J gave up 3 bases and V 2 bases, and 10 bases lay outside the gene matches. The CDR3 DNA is TGTGCCAGCAGTTTAGAGATCGGACTAGCGGTTAACTACGAGCAGTACTTC. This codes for CASSLEIGLAVNYEQYF.

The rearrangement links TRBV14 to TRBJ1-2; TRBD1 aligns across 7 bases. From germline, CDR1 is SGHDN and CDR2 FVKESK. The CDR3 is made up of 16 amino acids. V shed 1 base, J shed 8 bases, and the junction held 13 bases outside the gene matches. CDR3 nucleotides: TGTGCCAGCAGCCAAGGTCCCCCGAGGGGGCTCGGGGGCTACACCTTC. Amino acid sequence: CASSQGPPRGLGGYTF.

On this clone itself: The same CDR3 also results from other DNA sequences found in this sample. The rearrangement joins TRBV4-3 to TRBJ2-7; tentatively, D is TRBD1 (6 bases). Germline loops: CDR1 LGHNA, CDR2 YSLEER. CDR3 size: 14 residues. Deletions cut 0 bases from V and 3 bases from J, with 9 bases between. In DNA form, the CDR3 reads TGCGCCAGCAGCCAAGATAGGGGGAGCTACGAGCAGTACTTC. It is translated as CASSQDRGSYEQYF.

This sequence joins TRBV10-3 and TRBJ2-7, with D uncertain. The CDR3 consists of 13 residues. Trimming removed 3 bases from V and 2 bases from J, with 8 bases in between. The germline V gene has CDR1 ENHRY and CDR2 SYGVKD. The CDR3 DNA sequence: TGTGCCATCAGTGACTCGAGTCCCTACGAGCAGTACTTC. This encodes CAISDSSPYEQYF.

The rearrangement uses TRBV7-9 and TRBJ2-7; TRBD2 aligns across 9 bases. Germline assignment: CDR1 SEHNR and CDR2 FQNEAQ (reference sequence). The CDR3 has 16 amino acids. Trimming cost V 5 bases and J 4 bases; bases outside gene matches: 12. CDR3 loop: CASSPRREGGFYEQYF. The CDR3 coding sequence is TGTGCCAGCAGCCCCAGGCGGGAGGGCGGATTTTACGAGCAGTACTTC.

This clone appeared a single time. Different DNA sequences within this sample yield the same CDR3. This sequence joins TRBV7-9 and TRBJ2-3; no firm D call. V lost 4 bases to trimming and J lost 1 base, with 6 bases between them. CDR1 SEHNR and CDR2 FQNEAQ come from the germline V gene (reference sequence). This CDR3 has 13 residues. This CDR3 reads CASSSYRTDTQYF. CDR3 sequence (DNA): TGTGCCAGCAGCTCGTACCGCACAGATACGCAGTATTTT.